A single sample is the source of the 22 T cell receptor beta chains below, sequenced in a study of human T cells and chemical hapten exposure. Documented time point: patch test 2, 6 weeks after DPC sensitization. Treatment given: therapeutic diphenylcyclopropenone sensitization with weekly scalp DPC. TCRdb fed the RACE reads into MiXCR, producing one record per CDR3 protein. Of hundreds of thousands of distinct CDR3 sequences in the sample, about 6.9% are singletons; the top ten hold around 6%. The sample here was whole blood, taken in connection with sensitization to the hapten diphenylcyclopropenone (DPC). These receptor sequences come from a woman under 30 with alopecia areata. Some clones in this sample may be carry-over from other donors' samples.

This clonotype was recorded at least ten times. The rearrangement uses TRBV12-3 or TRBV12-4 and TRBJ1-1; no firm D call. The ends were cut back, 1 base at V and 10 bases at J, with 7 bases in the middle. The CDR3 is 11 amino acids. CDR3 DNA: TGTGCCAGCAGTTTAGGGCTGGGAGCTTTCTTT. It translates to CASSLGLGAFF.

The CDR3 is CSARDNIGEQYF. The CDR3 DNA follows: TGCAGTGCTAGAGATAATATTGGCGAGCAGTACTTC. The rearrangement joins TRBV20-1 to TRBJ2-7; no clear D gene. V was clipped by 0 bases and J by 6 bases, with 9 bases between them. CDR1 DFQATT and CDR2 SNEGSKA come from the germline V gene (reference sequence). The CDR3 contains 12 residues.

This clonotype was detected many times. The genes are TRBV27 and TRBJ1-1; D is undetermined. Germline values: CDR1 MNHEY, CDR2 SMNVEV (reference sequence). Between the trimmed V and J ends, which lost 0 bases and 3 bases, there was a span of 8 bases. The CDR3 extends over 14 amino acids. The CDR3 nucleotides are TGTGCCAGCAGTTTATCTCCTCCGTACACTGAAGCTTTCTTT. Its protein product is CASSLSPPYTEAFF.

This clonotype was seen only a few times. This chain links TRBV16 with TRBJ1-5; TRBD1 aligns across 8 bases. Germline CDR1 KGHSY, CDR2 FQNENV. The CDR3 length is 14 residues. V shed 3 bases, J shed 6 bases, and the junction held 4 bases outside the gene matches. DNA for the CDR3: TGTGCCAGCAGCCACTCGGACAGGGTTCAGCCCCAGCATTTT. This sequence encodes CASSHSDRVQPQHF.

The sample holds one count of this clonotype. The chain recombines TRBV6-5 with TRBJ2-7; TRBD2 aligns across 14 bases. The V gene end was trimmed by 5 bases and the J gene end by 4 bases; junction bases not matched to a gene: 7. Germline V lookup: CDR1 MNHEY, CDR2 SVGAGI. This CDR3 comprises 16 residues. The CDR3, as DNA: TGTGCCAGCAGTCGCGGGACTAGCGGGGGAGTTTACGAGCAGTACTTC. Residues: CASSRGTSGGVYEQYF.

This clonotype was seen more than once but under ten times. The V call is TRBV2, the J call TRBJ2-7; 8 bases align to TRBD1. The CDR3 is 12 residues long. With V trimmed by 3 bases and J by 9 bases, 4 bases remained unmatched. Germline assignment: CDR1 SNHLY and CDR2 FYNNEI. CDR3 DNA: TGTGCCAGCAGTGAGGACAGGGAAGGGCAGTACTTC. This gives the protein CASSEDREGQYF.

This chain connects TRBV28 to TRBJ1-1, with D maybe TRBD1 (6 bases). Germline CDR1 reads MDHEN; CDR2 reads SYDVKM. CDR3 length: 14 residues. V lost 6 bases and J 1 base, leaving 12 bases between the germline ends. CDR3 sequence (DNA): TGTGCCAGCAGCCGGACAGTGGGGAACACTGAAGCTTTCTTT. It translates to CASSRTVGNTEAFF. Supplemented by reference TRBV28 and TRBJ1-1, the full variable domain reads DVKVTQSSRYLVKRTGEKVFLECVQDMDHENMFWYRQDPGLGLRLIYFSYDVKMKEKGDIPEGYSVSREKKERFSLILESASTNQTSMYLCASSRTVGNTEAFFGQGTRLTVV.

This clonotype was found a few times. The V call is TRBV5-5, the J call TRBJ2-2; 8 bases are shared with TRBD1. After removal of 2 bases from V and 2 bases from J, the junction contained 5 bases not matched to a gene. CDR3 length: 16 amino acids. From germline, CDR1 is SGHKS and CDR2 YYEKEE (reference sequence). In DNA form, the CDR3 reads TGTGCCAGCAGCTTTAAACAGGGGGGTAACACCGGGGAGCTGTTTTTT. Its protein is CASSFKQGGNTGELFF.

Remarks on this clonotype: A much larger clone lies a single base off, so this may be a read error. This CDR3 is missing its conserved last phenylalanine or tryptophan, likely due to a read error. The chain couples TRBV7-9 to TRBJ1-1; the D gene is possibly TRBD1 (5 bases). Deletions cut 4 bases from V and 7 bases from J, with 13 bases between. The CDR3 totals 13 residues. Germline V gene sequence: CDR1 SEHNR, CDR2 FQNEAQ (reference sequence). This chain's CDR3 is CASSWDQNGEAFL. In DNA form, the CDR3 reads TGTGCCAGCAGCTGGGACCAAAACGGTGAAGCTTTCCTT.

The chain has TRBV4-3 and TRBJ2-7, with D perhaps given as TRBD1 or TRBD2 (6 bases each). The CDR3 is made up of 16 amino acids. Trimming took 1 base from V and 2 from J, leaving 15 bases between them. Germline V gene lookup returns CDR1 LGHNA and CDR2 YSLEER. The CDR3 region has the DNA TGCGCCAGCAGCCAAGCCGAGGGGGGTTTTGCCTACGAGCAGTACTTC. Its protein is CASSQAEGGFAYEQYF.

The chain combines TRBV7-9 with TRBJ2-7; 9 nucleotides line up with TRBD2. The J segment lost 2 bases and the V segment lost 3 bases, leaving 5 bases of the junction unmatched. This CDR3 has 15 residues. CDR1 is SEHNR and CDR2 is FQNEAQ in the germline V gene (reference sequence). The CDR3 sequence: CASSFLAGRTYEQYF. DNA for the CDR3: TGTGCCAGCAGCTTTCTAGCGGGGCGAACCTACGAGCAGTACTTC.

In this sample, this clonotype turned up a few times. V gene TRBV27 combines with J gene TRBJ2-4, with D hard to call. The CDR3 is 14 amino acids. The V gene's germline CDR1 is MNHEY and CDR2 SMNVEV (reference sequence). V was trimmed by 1 base and J by 2 bases, leaving 6 bases between them. The CDR3 is CASSLLGSKNIQYF. CDR3 DNA sequence: TGTGCCAGCAGTTTATTGGGGTCCAAAAACATTCAGTACTTC.

This chain joins TRBV19 and TRBJ1-5; no definite D call. CDR1 is LNHDA and CDR2 is SQIVND in the germline V gene (reference sequence). This CDR3 contains 13 residues. The germline V and J ends were trimmed by 0 bases and 4 bases, with 4 bases remaining between them. The CDR3 DNA is TGTGCCAGTAGTATAGAGGGAAATCAGCCCCAGCATTTT. Translating gives CASSIEGNQPQHF. The variable domain in full, with the rest retrieved from reference TRBV19 and TRBJ1-5, is DGGITQSPKYLFRKEGQNVTLSCEQNLNHDAMYWYRQDPGQGLRLIYYSQIVNDFQKGDIAEGYSVSREKKESFPLTVTSAQKNPTAFYLCASSIEGNQPQHFGDGTRLSIL.

This clonotype was counted only a few times. The rearrangement links TRBV6-6 to TRBJ1-1, with D hard to call. From germline, CDR1 is MNHNY and CDR2 SVGAGI (reference sequence). The CDR3 totals 13 residues. Trimming removed 0 bases at V and 3 bases at J, with 5 bases between. CDR3 loop: CASSYSLYTEAFF. In nucleotides, the CDR3 is TGTGCCAGCAGTTACTCGCTCTACACTGAAGCTTTCTTT.

The chain couples TRBV28 to TRBJ2-7; D possibly corresponds to TRBD1 (5 bases). The germline V and J ends were trimmed by 1 base and 6 bases, with 13 bases remaining between them. The CDR3 covers 14 residues. Looked up from germline, CDR1 is MDHEN and CDR2 is SYDVKM. The CDR3 loop is CASSLSAGKSEQYF. The CDR3 region has the DNA TGTGCCAGCAGTTTATCTGCAGGGAAATCCGAGCAGTACTTC. The full variable domain, with the rest looked up from reference TRBV28 and TRBJ2-7, is DVKVTQSSRYLVKRTGEKVFLECVQDMDHENMFWYRQDPGLGLRLIYFSYDVKMKEKGDIPEGYSVSREKKERFSLILESASTNQTSMYLCASSLSAGKSEQYFGPGTRLTVT.

This clonotype was picked up a small number of times. Here the CDR3 DNA reads TGTGCCAGCAGCCAACTGTACGGACTACCGCAGTTCTTC. It translates to CASSQLYGLPQFF. The chain is built from TRBV7-2 and TRBJ2-1, with D maybe TRBD2 (6 bases). Germline V gene data show CDR1 as SGHTA and CDR2 as FQGNSA. The germline V and J ends were trimmed by 5 bases and 12 bases, with 17 bases remaining between them. CDR3 length: 13 amino acids.

The V call is TRBV29-1, the J call TRBJ2-5; the match to TRBD1 covers 7 bases. This CDR3 comprises 13 residues. J was trimmed by 3 bases and V by 7 bases; bases with no gene match: 8. Germline V gives CDR1 SQVTM, CDR2 ANQGSEA. CDR3 sequence: CSARDREKETQYF. DNA for the CDR3: TGCAGCGCACGAGACAGGGAAAAAGAGACCCAGTACTTC.

This clonotype has ten or more counts. This chain connects TRBV25-1 to TRBJ1-2, with 7 bases aligning to TRBD1. Germline values: CDR1 MGHDK, CDR2 SYGVNS. With 7 bases clipped from V and 8 bases from J, the junction kept 10 bases outside the gene matches. The CDR3 has 13 amino acids. CDR3 sequence reads: CASTQTRDSGYTF. DNA of the CDR3: TGTGCCAGCACCCAAACTAGGGACAGCGGCTACACCTTC.

This clonotype was seen only a few times. V and J are TRBV28 and TRBJ1-6, with a weak D call TRBD1 (5 bases). V shed 9 bases and J shed 14 bases, with 32 bases lying between them. The CDR3 has 17 amino acids. Per the germline V gene, CDR1 is MDHEN and CDR2 is SYDVKM. CDR3 DNA: TGTGCCAGAATCCGGGGCCGTAAATCCCCGAGAATATATACCCTCCACTTT. Amino acids: CARIRGRKSPRIYTLHF.

The chain couples TRBV7-2 to TRBJ1-4; 9 bases align to TRBD1. The V gene's germline CDR1 is SGHTA and CDR2 FQGNSA. The CDR3 consists of 13 residues. Trimming removed 5 bases from V and 12 bases from J; junction bases left unmatched: 7. The chain's CDR3 is CASSAHRGQELFF. In DNA form, the CDR3 reads TGTGCCAGCAGCGCTCACAGGGGGCAGGAACTGTTTTTT.

This clonotype showed up many times. The gene calls are TRBV7-8 and TRBJ1-2, with 8 bases aligning to TRBD1. Germline V gene sequence: CDR1 SGHVS, CDR2 FQNEAQ. J gave up 3 bases and V 2 bases, and 5 bases lay outside the gene matches. This CDR3 is 15 amino acids long. As DNA, the CDR3 is TGTGCCAGCAGCTTAACCCCGACAGGGGACTATGGCTACACCTTC. This codes for CASSLTPTGDYGYTF.

The rearrangement uses TRBV7-9 and TRBJ1-1; D not certain. Germline V lookup: CDR1 SEHNR, CDR2 FQNEAQ (reference sequence). V lost 1 base to trimming and J lost 7 bases, with 7 bases between them. This CDR3 region has 12 residues. DNA for the CDR3: TGTGCCAGCAGCTTAGAATTAGGTGAAGCTTTCTTT. Its protein product is CASSLELGEAFF.